This T cell receptor beta chain emerged from a study of preoperative IRX-2 immunotherapy in early breast cancer. Treatment denoted: preoperative locoregional IRX-2 cytokine immunotherapy. This phase Ib study tested locoregional IRX-2 cytokine immunotherapy given before surgery. Clones were read by immunoSEQ multiplex PCR, and TCRdb kept only the in-frame ones, dropping some. The table has tens of thousands of clones, under 90% seen once. Trimming took off 7 bases at V and 4 bases at J, with 11 bases between the two ends. The CDR3 loop spans 12 amino acids. CDR1 and CDR2 from the germline V gene are MNHGY and SAAAGT.

The material was obtained from a patient treated with IRX-2 immunotherapy. The sequence was obtained from a human donor with breast cancer. The chain employs TRBV6-8 and TRBJ2-7; tentative D call: TRBD1 (7 bases). The CDR3 nucleotides read TGTGCCAGCAAGGGGGCGGGATACGAGCAGTACTTC. Residues: CASKGAGYEQYF.